A single TCR beta chain is shown here with its context. Generated by immunoSEQ multiplex PCR, the TCRdb table keeps only in-frame clones and is missing some. The sample carries about 200,000 clones, approximately 88% recorded once. The source of the sample is a study of blood T cell repertoires in COVID-19. Germline V gene lookup returns CDR1 LNHDA and CDR2 SQIVND (reference sequence). The CDR3 loop spans 16 amino acids. J gave up 9 bases and V 1 base, and 11 bases lay outside the gene matches. This sequence was found in a man aged 40-55 years with acute or convalescent COVID-19. Sequencing was done on a sample of peripheral blood. This chain joins TRBV19 and TRBJ2-1, with 8 bases matching TRBD2. The CDR3 protein is CASSIARSGVYGEQFF. Here the CDR3 DNA reads TGTGCCAGTAGTATAGCCCGTAGCGGGGTGTACGGTGAGCAGTTCTTC.